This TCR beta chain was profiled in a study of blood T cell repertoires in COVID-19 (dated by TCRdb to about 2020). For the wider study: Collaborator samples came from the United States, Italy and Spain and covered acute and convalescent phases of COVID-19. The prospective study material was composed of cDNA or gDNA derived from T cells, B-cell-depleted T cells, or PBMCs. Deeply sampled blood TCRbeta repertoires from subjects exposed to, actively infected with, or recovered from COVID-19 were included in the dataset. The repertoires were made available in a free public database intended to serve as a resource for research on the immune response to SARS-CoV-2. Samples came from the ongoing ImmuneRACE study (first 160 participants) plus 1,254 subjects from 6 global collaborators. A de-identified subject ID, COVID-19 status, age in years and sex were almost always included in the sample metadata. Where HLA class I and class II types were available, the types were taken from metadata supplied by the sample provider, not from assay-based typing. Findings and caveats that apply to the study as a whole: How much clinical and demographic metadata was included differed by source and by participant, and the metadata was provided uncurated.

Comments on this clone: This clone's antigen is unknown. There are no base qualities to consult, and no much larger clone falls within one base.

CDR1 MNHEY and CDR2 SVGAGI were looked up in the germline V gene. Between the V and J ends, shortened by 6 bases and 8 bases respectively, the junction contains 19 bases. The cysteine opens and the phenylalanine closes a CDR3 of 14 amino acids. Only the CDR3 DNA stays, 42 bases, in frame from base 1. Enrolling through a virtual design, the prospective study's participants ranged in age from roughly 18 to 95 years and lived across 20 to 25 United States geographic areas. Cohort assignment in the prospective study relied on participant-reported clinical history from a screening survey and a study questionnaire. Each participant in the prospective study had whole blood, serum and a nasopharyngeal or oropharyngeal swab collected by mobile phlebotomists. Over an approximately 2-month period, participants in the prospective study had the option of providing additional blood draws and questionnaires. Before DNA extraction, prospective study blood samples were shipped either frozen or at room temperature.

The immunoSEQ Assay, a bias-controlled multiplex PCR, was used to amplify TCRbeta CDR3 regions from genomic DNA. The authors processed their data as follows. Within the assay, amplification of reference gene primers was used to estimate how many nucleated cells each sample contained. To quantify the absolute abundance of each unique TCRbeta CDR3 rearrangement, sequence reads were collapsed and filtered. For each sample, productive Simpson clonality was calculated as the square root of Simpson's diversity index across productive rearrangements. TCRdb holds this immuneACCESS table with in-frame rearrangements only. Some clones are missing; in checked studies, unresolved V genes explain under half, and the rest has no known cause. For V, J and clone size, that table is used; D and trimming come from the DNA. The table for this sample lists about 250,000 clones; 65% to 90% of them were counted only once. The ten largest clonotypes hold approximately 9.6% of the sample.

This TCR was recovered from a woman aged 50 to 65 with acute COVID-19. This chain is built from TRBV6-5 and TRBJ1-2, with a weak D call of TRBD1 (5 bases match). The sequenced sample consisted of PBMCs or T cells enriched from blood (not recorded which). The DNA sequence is TGTGCCAGCAGCCCCGAGACAGTCTGGGGCGGCTACACCTTC. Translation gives CASSPETVWGGYTF.